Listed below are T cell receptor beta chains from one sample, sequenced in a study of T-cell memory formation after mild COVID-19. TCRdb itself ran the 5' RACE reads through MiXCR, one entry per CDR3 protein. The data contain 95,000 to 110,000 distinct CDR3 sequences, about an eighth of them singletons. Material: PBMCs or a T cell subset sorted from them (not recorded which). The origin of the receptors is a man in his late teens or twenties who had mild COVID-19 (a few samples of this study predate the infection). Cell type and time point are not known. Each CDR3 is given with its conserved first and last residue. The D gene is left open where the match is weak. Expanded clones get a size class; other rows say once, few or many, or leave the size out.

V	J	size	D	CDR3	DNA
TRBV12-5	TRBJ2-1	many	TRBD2	CASGRGSMNEQFF	TGTGCTAGTGGGCGGGGGTCTATGAATGAGCAGTTCTTC
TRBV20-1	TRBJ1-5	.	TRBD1	CSARGTGAHTGNQPQHF	TGCAGTGCTCGGGGGACAGGGGCTCATACAGGCAATCAGCCCCAGCATTTT
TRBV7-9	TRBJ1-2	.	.	CASSATVLYGYTF	TGTGCCAGCAGCGCCACAGTTCTCTATGGCTACACCTTC
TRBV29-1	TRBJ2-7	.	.	CSVGDATYEQYF	TGCAGCGTTGGTGACGCAACCTACGAGCAGTACTTC
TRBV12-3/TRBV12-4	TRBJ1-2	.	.	CASSLEGRVYGYTF	TGTGCCAGCAGTTTAGAGGGTCGAGTCTATGGCTACACCTTC
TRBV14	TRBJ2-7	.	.	CASRQTGPYEQYF	TGTGCCAGCAGACAGACGGGACCATACGAGCAGTACTTC
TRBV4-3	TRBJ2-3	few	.	CASSQAGMLTQYF	TGCGCCAGCAGCCAAGCGGGGATGTTAACGCAGTATTTT
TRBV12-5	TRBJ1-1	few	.	CASAPTPGTEAFF	TGTGCTAGTGCCCCCACCCCGGGCACTGAAGCTTTCTTT
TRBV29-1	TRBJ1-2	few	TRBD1	CSVSPTGAYGYTF	TGCAGCGTTAGTCCGACAGGGGCATATGGCTACACCTTC
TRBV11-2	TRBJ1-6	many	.	CASSPPGRSSYNSPLHF	TGTGCCAGCAGCCCGCCAGGGCGGAGCTCCTATAATTCACCCCTCCACTTT
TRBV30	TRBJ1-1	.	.	CAWSRTGMTEAFF	TGTGCCTGGAGCCGAACAGGGATGACTGAAGCTTTCTTT
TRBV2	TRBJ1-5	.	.	CASSEVHGDSGNQPQHF	TGTGCCAGCAGTGAAGTACACGGAGATTCGGGCAATCAGCCCCAGCATTTT
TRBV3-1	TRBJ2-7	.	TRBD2	CASSQAGGGEQYF	TGTGCCAGCAGCCAGGCGGGGGGCGGGGAGCAGTACTTC
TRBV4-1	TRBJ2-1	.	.	CASSQDRASRWDEQFF	TGCGCCAGCAGCCAAGACAGGGCATCAAGGTGGGATGAGCAGTTCTTC
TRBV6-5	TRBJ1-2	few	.	CASSSLRDVCGYTF	TGTGCCAGCAGTTCACTCCGGGACGTTTGCGGCTACACCTTC
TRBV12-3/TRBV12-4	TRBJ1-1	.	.	CASSLAWASRMNTEAFF	TGTGCCAGCAGTTTAGCCTGGGCCAGCCGGATGAACACTGAAGCTTTCTTT
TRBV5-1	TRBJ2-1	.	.	CASSGESVNEQFF	TGCGCCAGCAGCGGGGAGTCGGTCAATGAGCAGTTCTTC
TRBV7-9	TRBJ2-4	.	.	CASSGVAKNIQYF	TGTGCCAGCTCCGGGGTAGCCAAAAACATTCAGTACTTC
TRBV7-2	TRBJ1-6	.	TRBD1	CASSLQGTGFYPLHF	TGTGCCAGCAGCCTTCAGGGGACAGGGTTCTATCCCCTCCACTTT
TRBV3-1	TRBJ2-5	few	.	CASSPPEGYGGTQYF	TGTGCCAGCAGCCCCCCTGAGGGCTATGGCGGGACCCAGTACTTC
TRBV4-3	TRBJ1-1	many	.	CASSQYPSHRPNTEAFF	TGCGCCAGCAGCCAATACCCTAGCCACAGGCCGAACACTGAAGCTTTCTTT
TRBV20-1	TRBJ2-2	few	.	CSVLARGNTGELFF	TGCAGTGTTTTGGCCAGGGGGAACACCGGGGAGCTGTTTTTT
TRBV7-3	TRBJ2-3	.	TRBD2	CASSPSGGAGDTQYF	TGTGCCAGCAGCCCGAGCGGGGGGGCAGGAGATACGCAGTATTTT